These 6 T cell receptor beta chains originate from one sample sequenced in a study of T-cell memory formation after mild COVID-19. TCRdb reprocessed the 5' RACE reads with MiXCR, giving one entry per CDR3 protein. The table records roughly 610,000 distinct CDR3 sequences, around 15% of them present only once. The sequenced sample consisted of PBMCs or a T cell subset sorted from them (not recorded which). Receptors originate from an adult woman who had mild COVID-19 (a few samples of this study predate the infection). Cell type and time point are not known.

The chain uses TRBV2 and TRBJ2-7, with TRBD1 as a possible D gene (5 bases). Germline values: CDR1 SNHLY, CDR2 FYNNEI. The CDR3 contains 14 residues. V lost 0 bases to trimming and J lost 4 bases, with 10 bases between them. CDR3 in amino acids: CASSEAGRVYEQYF. CDR3 DNA: TGTGCCAGCAGTGAAGCGGGCAGGGTATACGAGCAGTACTTC.

This clonotype was observed a handful of times. The V and J genes are TRBV6-2 or TRBV6-3 and TRBJ2-1; 9 bases line up with TRBD2. The CDR3 loop spans 16 amino acids. Germline-derived CDR1 and CDR2 are MNHEY and SVGEGT. J was trimmed by 2 bases and V by 0 bases; bases with no gene match: 2. For the CDR3, the DNA is TGTGCCAGCAGTTACTCGCGGGAGGGCCCCTACAATGAGCAGTTCTTC. Translating gives CASSYSREGPYNEQFF.

This clonotype occurred a few times. This chain joins TRBV20-1 and TRBJ2-7; 11 positions match TRBD1. With 4 bases clipped from V and 1 base from J, the junction kept 12 bases outside the gene matches. Looked up from germline, CDR1 is DFQATT and CDR2 is SNEGSKA (reference sequence). The CDR3 is made up of 17 amino acids. CDR3 in DNA: TGCAGTGCTACCTCCGGGACAGGGGGGCGTGCTTCCTACGAGCAGTACTTC. Translation: CSATSGTGGRASYEQYF.

The rearrangement uses TRBV18 and TRBJ1-1, with D tentatively TRBD1 (6 bases). Trimming pared 6 bases from V and 4 bases from J, leaving 18 bases between. The germline V gene encodes CDR1 KGHSH and CDR2 LQKENI. The CDR3 consists of 15 residues. Here the CDR3 reads CASSPNFGQSTEAFF. In DNA, the CDR3 is TGTGCCAGCTCCCCAAACTTCGGACAGAGCACTGAAGCTTTCTTT.

This clonotype was observed a few times. The V call is TRBV3-1, the J call TRBJ2-3; 10 bases align to TRBD2. CDR3 length: 16 residues. Germline V CDR1 and CDR2: LGHDT, YNNKEL (reference sequence). V was clipped by 7 bases and J by 5 bases; unmatched bases: 12. The CDR3 DNA reads TGTGCCAGCATCTCGGGGGCTAGCGGGGGACGAGATACGCAGTATTTT. Translation: CASISGASGGRDTQYF.

V gene TRBV7-9 combines with J gene TRBJ2-3, with TRBD2 matching 10 bases. Germline CDR1 and CDR2: SEHNR and FQNEAQ (reference sequence). J lost 0 bases, V lost 4 bases, and 7 bases had no gene match. This CDR3 comprises 17 residues. The CDR3 reads CASSSRTSGASTDTQYF. The CDR3 DNA sequence: TGTGCCAGCAGCTCACGGACTAGCGGAGCTAGCACAGATACGCAGTATTTT.